Here is one TCR beta chain with its context. It lacks a known antigen. Nothing much larger sits one base from this clone, and base qualities are not available. Patients with a history of autoimmune disease or receiving systemic immunosuppression were excluded from the trial. In every dose cohort, peripheral blood was drawn for TCR sequencing at baseline, cycle 4 day 1, and cycle 7 day 1. Samples were obtained from an open-label, multicenter, first-in-human phase I dose-escalation trial of ivuxolimab. Adults with locally advanced or metastatic melanoma, renal cell carcinoma, hepatocellular carcinoma or head and neck squamous cell carcinoma were enrolled in the trial. Before TCR sequencing, CD4+ T cells and CD8+ T cells from peripheral blood were sorted into separate populations. The data were taken from a study of OX40 agonist ivuxolimab in advanced cancers. Some background on the complete study: The costimulatory receptor OX40 (CD134) was targeted by ivuxolimab, a fully human IgG2 agonistic monoclonal antibody. In the dose-escalation cohort, 65% to 85% of patients were male, and the mean age was roughly 56 years with a range of roughly 20 to 79. Peripheral TCRbeta sequencing was intended to test whether TCR sequence diversity was altered and clonal T-cell expansion was caused by ivuxolimab. Partial responses were achieved by three dose-escalation patients, of whom one had hepatocellular carcinoma and two had cutaneous melanoma. Intravenous ivuxolimab was administered to patients every 2 weeks at six dose levels: 0.01, 0.1, 0.3, 1.5, 3 and 10 mg/kg. The paper covers the monotherapy dose-escalation part of the phase I ivuxolimab trial, which included N = 52 patients. Prior anti-PD-1, anti-PD-L1 or anti-CTLA-4 therapy was permitted, and about 40% of dose-escalation patients had received checkpoint inhibitors. Of the roughly 50 dose-escalation patients, hepatocellular carcinoma was present in approximately 20, melanoma in roughly 15, renal cell carcinoma in 9 and head and neck cancer in 9.

Genomic DNA was isolated from the sorted cells so that the TCRbeta CDR3 region could be sequenced. The immunoSEQ Assay was used to sequence the TCRbeta CDR3 regions. In TCRdb, the immuneACCESS table is reduced to in-frame sequences with V and J assigned. These tables do not hold every clone; where another copy was compared, an unresolved V gene accounts for under half, and the others remain unexplained. The sample table shows some 59,000 clones, and 85% to 95% are seen once. The ten largest account for 8.7% of the sample. The CDR3 has 15 amino acids, counting the end cysteine and phenylalanine. Only the CDR3 part of the read is kept: 45 bases, read in frame from the first base. Trimmed from V: 4 bases; trimmed from J: 5 bases; junction bases lacking a gene match: 8. Looking up the germline V gene yields CDR1 MDHEN and CDR2 SYDVKM. What the study reported, not specific to this receptor: Low levels of normalized T-cell clonal expansion were also seen in some patients who did not respond. The antigen specificity of the peripheral T cells that underwent clonal expansion was not determined. After ivuxolimab, expanded clones were on average more numerous among CD8+ T cells than among CD4+ T cells. Partial responders in the 0.1-3.0 mg/kg groups had among the lowest normalized peripheral clonal expansion, especially among CD8+ T cells. Clonal expansion of both CD4+ and CD8+ blood T cells was observed from baseline to week 6 at doses 0.1 to 3.0 mg/kg.

The sequence came from an adult with an advanced solid tumor such as melanoma, head and neck, liver or kidney cancer. The V and J segments used are TRBV28 and TRBJ2-3; 8 bases in between match TRBD1. The starting material was CD4+ or CD8+ T cells sorted from blood, obtained in a trial of the OX40 agonist ivuxolimab. The bases read TGTGCCAGCAGTTCGTGGGCAGGGGGCGAAGATACGCAGTATTTT. Translated, this is CASSSWAGGEDTQYF.